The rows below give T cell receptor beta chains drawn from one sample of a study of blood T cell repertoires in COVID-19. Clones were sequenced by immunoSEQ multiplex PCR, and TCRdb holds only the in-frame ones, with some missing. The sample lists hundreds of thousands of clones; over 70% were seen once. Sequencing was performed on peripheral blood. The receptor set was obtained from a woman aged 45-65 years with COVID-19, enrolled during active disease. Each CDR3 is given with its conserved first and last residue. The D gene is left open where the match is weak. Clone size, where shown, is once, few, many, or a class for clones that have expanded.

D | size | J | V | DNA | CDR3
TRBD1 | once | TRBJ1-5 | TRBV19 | TGTGCCAGCCAACTAATGACAGGGGCTTTTCAGCCCCAGCATTTT | CASQLMTGAFQPQHF
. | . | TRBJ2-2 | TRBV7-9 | TGTGCCAGCCGCGGATCCCATGAGTCCGGGGAGCTGTTTTTT | CASRGSHESGELFF
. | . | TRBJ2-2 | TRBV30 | TGTGCCTGGTCCTACACCGGGGAGCTGTTTTTT | CAWSYTGELFF
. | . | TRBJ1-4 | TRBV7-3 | TGTGCCAGCAGCAGCGGTGCTAATGAAAAACTGTTTTTT | CASSSGANEKLFF
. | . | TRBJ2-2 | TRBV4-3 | TGCGCCAGCAGCCGATCTGACACGAACACCGGGGAGCTGTTTTTT | CASSRSDTNTGELFF
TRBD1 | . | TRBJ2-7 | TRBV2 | TGTGCCAGCAGTGGACAGGGTCCCGAGCAGTACTTC | CASSGQGPEQYF
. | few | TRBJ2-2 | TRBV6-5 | TGTGCCAGCAGTTACCTCAGGGGTTCCAACACCGGGGAGCTGTTTTTT | CASSYLRGSNTGELFF
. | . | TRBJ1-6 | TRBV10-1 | TGCGCCAGCAGTGAGTCGGGGGGTGGTTCACCCCTCCACTTT | CASSESGGGSPLHF
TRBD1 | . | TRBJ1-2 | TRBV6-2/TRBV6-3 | TGTGCCAGCAGCTTGACAGAGGGGGCCTTGTATGGCTACACCTTC | CASSLTEGALYGYTF
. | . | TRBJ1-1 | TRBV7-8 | TGTGCCAGCAGCTTAGTCCAGGGGACTGAAGCTTTCTTT | CASSLVQGTEAFF
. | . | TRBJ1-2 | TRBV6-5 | TGTGCCAGCAGTTACTCGATGACCGTCACCGGGGGCTACACCTTC | CASSYSMTVTGGYTF
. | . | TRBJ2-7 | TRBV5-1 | TGCGCCAGCAGCTTGTCCAGGGCCCCCCTGGAGCAGTACTTC | CASSLSRAPLEQYF
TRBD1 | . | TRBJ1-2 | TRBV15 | TGTGCCACCAGCAGAGATTGGGACAGCTATGGCTACACCTTC | CATSRDWDSYGYTF
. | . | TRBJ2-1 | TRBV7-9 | TGTGCCAGCAGCTCCATGGCCTCCTCTTACAATGAGCAGTTCTTC | CASSSMASSYNEQFF
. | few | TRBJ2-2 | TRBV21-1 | TGTGCCACCTCCGGGGAGCTGTTTTTT | CATSGELFF